Listed below are T cell receptor beta chains from one sample, sequenced in a study of early T cells in non-severe SARS-CoV-2 infection. TCRdb re-called the 5' RACE reads with MiXCR, one entry per CDR3 protein. The sample carries some 83,000 distinct CDR3 sequences, roughly 10% recorded once. The input for sequencing was whole blood, taken at baseline. The source of these receptors is an adult who was a healthcare worker with PCR-confirmed SARS-CoV-2 infection or an uninfected control (not recorded which). The CDR3 runs from the conserved cysteine through the conserved F or W. A D gene is named only where the DNA matches it firmly. Part of the rows lack a size; the others show once, few, many or a class for expanded clones.

>TRBV12-3/TRBV12-4|once|TRBD1|TRBJ2-3
CASSPSGTGTDTQYF
TGTGCCAGCAGCCCATCCGGGACAGGGACAGATACGCAGTATTTT
>TRBV4-2|NA|NA|TRBJ2-7
CASSQGGVGEQYF
TGTGCCAGCAGCCAAGGGGGAGTAGGCGAGCAGTACTTC
>TRBV27|NA|TRBD2|TRBJ2-3
CASSPRPRLAGWAGGTDTQYF
TGTGCCAGCAGTCCCCGACCGAGGCTAGCGGGTTGGGCGGGAGGCACAGATACGCAGTATTTT
>TRBV28|many|TRBD2|TRBJ2-3
CASSAPAFAGGVDTQYF
TGTGCCAGCAGTGCACCGGCCTTTGCGGGAGGGGTAGATACGCAGTATTTT
>TRBV18|few|NA|TRBJ2-7
CASSPLSNYEQYF
TGTGCCAGCTCCCCGCTGTCCAACTACGAGCAGTACTTC
>TRBV10-3|few|NA|TRBJ2-1
CAMLIERAGEQFF
TGTGCCATGTTAATCGAACGTGCGGGTGAGCAGTTCTTC
>TRBV7-9|many|TRBD1|TRBJ1-2
CASSSPSGTERNYGYTF
TGTGCCAGCAGCTCCCCCTCAGGGACAGAGAGAAACTATGGCTACACCTTC
>TRBV7-9|NA|NA|TRBJ2-5
CASRRDVADATQYF
TGTGCCAGCAGGAGGGACGTTGCTGATGCGACCCAGTACTTC
>TRBV10-1|NA|TRBD1|TRBJ2-7
CASSSDRGGFYEQYF
TGCGCCAGCAGCTCCGACAGGGGTGGGTTCTACGAGCAGTACTTC
>TRBV6-6|few|TRBD1|TRBJ1-5
CASDGQGYQPQHF
TGTGCCAGCGACGGACAGGGGTATCAGCCCCAGCATTTT
>TRBV6-2/TRBV6-3|NA|NA|TRBJ2-1
CAIRYLEGRRHEQFF
TGTGCCATCAGATATCTGGAGGGCCGACGGCATGAGCAGTTCTTC
>TRBV9|NA|TRBD2|TRBJ2-1
CASSVGPGTSRYNEQFF
TGTGCCAGCAGCGTAGGCCCCGGGACTAGCAGATACAATGAGCAGTTCTTC
>TRBV4-2|many|NA|TRBJ2-1
CASSQGMGDVYGNEQFF
TGTGCCAGCAGCCAAGGGATGGGGGACGTCTACGGCAATGAGCAGTTCTTC
>TRBV6-2/TRBV6-3|few|NA|TRBJ2-7
CASRGYTYEQYF
TGTGCCAGCAGGGGGTATACCTACGAGCAGTACTTC
>TRBV9|many|TRBD2|TRBJ2-1
CASSPRGGIAGLLDEQFF
TGTGCCAGCAGCCCACGTGGGGGGATAGCGGGCCTTCTGGATGAGCAGTTCTTC
>TRBV18|many|NA|TRBJ1-1
CASSPQRIRMNTEAFF
TGTGCCAGCTCACCCCAAAGGATACGTATGAACACTGAAGCTTTCTTT
>TRBV11-3|many|NA|TRBJ2-1
CASSLGRNNEQFF
TGTGCCAGCAGCTTAGGTCGAAACAATGAGCAGTTCTTC
>TRBV3-1|few|NA|TRBJ2-1
CASSQDRLRGQNEQFF
TGTGCCAGCAGCCAGGACCGCCTCCGGGGGCAAAATGAGCAGTTCTTC
>TRBV11-2|NA|TRBD2|TRBJ2-3
CASRSSSGPTDTQYF
TGTGCCAGCAGGTCGTCTAGCGGTCCCACAGATACGCAGTATTTT
>TRBV20-1|few|NA|TRBJ2-5
CSASPYGYQETQYF
TGCAGTGCTAGCCCCTACGGGTACCAAGAGACCCAGTACTTC
>TRBV6-5|NA|NA|TRBJ2-6
CASSYSFGSYSGANVLTF
TGTGCCAGCAGTTACTCGTTCGGGTCCTACTCTGGGGCCAACGTCCTGACTTTC
>TRBV18|NA|NA|TRBJ1-1
CASSRQDTEAFF
TGTGCCAGCTCGAGACAGGATACTGAAGCTTTCTTT
>TRBV5-6|NA|TRBD2|TRBJ2-7
CASSPRGLAEQYF
TGTGCCAGCAGCCCAAGGGGACTAGCGGAGCAGTACTTC
>TRBV29-1|NA|TRBD2|TRBJ2-1
CSVGLALGNEQFF
TGCAGCGTTGGACTAGCCCTGGGGAATGAGCAGTTCTTC
>TRBV5-1|NA|TRBD2|TRBJ2-7
CASRSGTSGYYEQYF
TGCGCCAGCAGATCCGGGACTAGCGGGTATTACGAGCAGTACTTC
>TRBV5-5|NA|NA|TRBJ1-5
CASSFEGGNQPQHF
TGTGCCAGCAGCTTCGAAGGCGGCAATCAGCCCCAGCATTTT
>TRBV19|many|TRBD2|TRBJ2-1
CASRGLAGGEGQFF
TGTGCCAGTAGGGGACTAGCGGGGGGTGAGGGGCAGTTCTTC
>TRBV5-1|few|TRBD2|TRBJ2-2
CASGTSGNTGELFF
TGCGCCAGTGGGACTAGCGGGAACACCGGGGAGCTGTTTTTT
>TRBV2|NA|TRBD2|TRBJ2-7
CASFRLAGGYEQYF
TGTGCCAGCTTCCGGCTAGCGGGCGGCTACGAGCAGTACTTC
>TRBV7-2|few|NA|TRBJ2-2
CASSSRRVDKGGELFF
TGTGCCAGCAGCTCGCGTAGGGTAGACAAGGGCGGGGAGCTGTTTTTT
>TRBV5-6|NA|NA|TRBJ2-1
CASSLWGSYNEQFF
TGTGCCAGCAGCTTGTGGGGTTCCTACAATGAGCAGTTCTTC
>TRBV7-8|few|NA|TRBJ2-1
CASSLVLGPPNNEQFF
TGTGCCAGCAGCCTAGTTCTCGGGCCCCCCAACAATGAGCAGTTCTTC
>TRBV3-1|many|NA|TRBJ2-7
CASSQGTIGQYF
TGTGCCAGCAGCCAAGGGACAATAGGGCAGTACTTC
>TRBV29-1|many|TRBD2|TRBJ2-4
CSVWTSGSNRWHIQYF
TGCAGCGTTTGGACTAGCGGGAGCAATCGGTGGCACATTCAGTACTTC
>TRBV5-1|NA|NA|TRBJ2-1
CASSLTADYEQFF
TGCGCCAGCAGCTTGACAGCGGACTATGAGCAGTTCTTC
>TRBV7-2|few|NA|TRBJ2-5
CASSLVRETQYF
TGTGCCAGCAGCTTAGTACGCGAGACCCAGTACTTC
>TRBV28|NA|TRBD1|TRBJ2-7
CASRQGATYEQYF
TGTGCCAGTAGGCAGGGGGCCACCTACGAGCAGTACTTC
>TRBV7-9|NA|TRBD1|TRBJ2-7
CASRYPGQGPYEQYF
TGTGCCAGCAGGTACCCGGGACAGGGCCCCTACGAGCAGTACTTC
>TRBV15|many|NA|TRBJ2-3
CATSGREWSTDTQYF
TGTGCCACCAGCGGTCGGGAGTGGAGCACAGATACGCAGTATTTT
>TRBV5-1|few|NA|TRBJ2-7
CASSLYMGNYEQYF
TGCGCCAGCAGCTTGTATATGGGGAATTACGAGCAGTACTTC
>TRBV13|few|NA|TRBJ2-3
CASSEKGLSTDTQYF
TGTGCCAGCAGCGAGAAGGGACTGAGCACAGATACGCAGTATTTT
>TRBV3-1|NA|TRBD2|TRBJ2-5
CASSLAGTIDQETQYF
TGTGCCAGCAGCCTAGCTGGGACTATCGACCAAGAGACCCAGTACTTC
>TRBV20-1|NA|NA|TRBJ2-7
CSARTLNYEQYF
TGCAGTGCTAGAACATTAAACTACGAGCAGTACTTC
>TRBV7-2|NA|TRBD2|TRBJ2-7
CASSTTSGTSSYEQYF
TGTGCCAGCAGCACGACTAGCGGTACTAGCTCCTACGAGCAGTACTTC
>TRBV27|NA|NA|TRBJ2-2
CAPMARSTGELFF
TGTGCCCCCATGGCCAGGAGCACCGGGGAGCTGTTTTTT
>TRBV5-8|many|TRBD1|TRBJ1-4
CASSTYRGPGEKLFF
TGTGCCAGCAGCACTTACAGGGGGCCAGGGGAAAAACTGTTTTTT
>TRBV12-3/TRBV12-4|many|NA|TRBJ2-5
CASSFGQRKGETQYF
TGTGCCAGCAGTTTTGGGCAGCGCAAAGGAGAGACCCAGTACTTC
>TRBV28|NA|TRBD2|TRBJ2-1
CASTSSGVSYNEQFF
TGTGCCAGCACCTCTAGCGGGGTCTCCTACAATGAGCAGTTCTTC
>TRBV7-9|few|NA|TRBJ1-1
CASSEGGVSGTEAFF
TGTGCCAGCAGCGAAGGAGGGGTTTCGGGGACTGAAGCTTTCTTT
>TRBV28|few|NA|TRBJ2-7
CASRGGGPYEQYF
TGTGCCAGCAGAGGCGGGGGCCCCTACGAGCAGTACTTC
>TRBV12-3/TRBV12-4|NA|TRBD2|TRBJ2-1
CASSLPASGLTYNEQFF
TGTGCCAGCAGTTTACCAGCTAGCGGGCTAACCTACAATGAGCAGTTCTTC
>TRBV19|NA|NA|TRBJ2-5
CASSIQGKTQYF
TGTGCCAGTAGTATACAGGGGAAGACCCAGTACTTC
>TRBV7-2|many|TRBD1|TRBJ1-2
CASSGGTEFNYGYTF
TGTGCCAGCAGCGGCGGGACAGAGTTTAACTATGGCTACACCTTC
>TRBV20-1|NA|NA|TRBJ2-1
CSARDWGNEQFF
TGCAGTGCTAGAGACTGGGGAAATGAGCAGTTCTTC
>TRBV28|NA|NA|TRBJ1-1
CASSLYSRTEAFF
TGTGCCAGCAGTTTGTACAGTCGGACTGAAGCTTTCTTT